This entry lists 15 T cell receptor beta chains sequenced from one sample in a study of blood T cell repertoires in COVID-19. TCRdb's table, derived via immunoSEQ multiplex PCR, lists solely in-frame clones and lacks some. The sample includes 250,000 to 350,000 clones, over 75% of them seen just once. The material sequenced was peripheral blood. These receptors came from a woman between 55 and 75 years old with acute or convalescent COVID-19.

The chain couples TRBV5-1 to TRBJ2-7; 9 nucleotides agree with TRBD1. Germline V lookup: CDR1 SGHRS, CDR2 YFSETQ. This CDR3 is built from 15 residues. Unmatched junction bases numbered 9, after V lost 7 bases and J lost 1 base. The CDR3 nucleotides are TGCGCCAGCCAGGGGTCCGACAGGGGGTCCTACGAGCAGTACTTC. It encodes CASQGSDRGSYEQYF. The whole variable domain, remainder taken from reference TRBV5-1 and TRBJ2-7, is KAGVTQTPRYLIKTRGQQVTLSCSPISGHRSVSWYQQTPGQGLQFLFEYFSETQRNKGNFPGRFSGRQFSNSRSEMNVSTLELGDSALYLCASQGSDRGSYEQYFGPGTRLTVT.

The chain joins TRBV15 to TRBJ2-1; 11 bases line up with TRBD1. The CDR3 length is 16 residues. V shed 4 bases, J shed 7 bases, and the junction held 9 bases outside the gene matches. Germline-derived CDR1 and CDR2 are LNHNV and YYDKDF (reference sequence). The CDR3 sequence is CATSTRDRGNGNEQFF. The DNA for the CDR3 is TGTGCCACCAGCACTAGGGACAGGGGGAACGGGAATGAGCAGTTCTTC.

V and J are TRBV28 and TRBJ1-5, with D perhaps matching TRBD1 (6 bases). Deletions cut 5 bases from V and 2 bases from J, with 16 bases between. The CDR3 consists of 16 residues. Germline V gene sequence: CDR1 MDHEN, CDR2 SYDVKM. The CDR3 protein is CASSLGGRVGNQPQHF. The CDR3 nucleotides are TGTGCCAGCAGTCTCGGGGGGCGGGTCGGCAATCAGCCCCAGCATTTT.

The chain links TRBV18 to TRBJ1-4; D possibly corresponds to TRBD1 (5 bases). The CDR3 loop spans 14 amino acids. The V and J ends lost 3 bases and 0 bases respectively, with 5 bases between them. The germline gives CDR1 KGHSH, CDR2 LQKENI. CDR3 residues: CASSPDTTNEKLFF. CDR3 bases: TGTGCCAGCTCACCGGACACAACTAATGAAAAACTGTTTTTT. The variable domain in full, with the rest retrieved from reference TRBV18 and TRBJ1-4, is NAGVMQNPRHLVRRRGQEARLRCSPMKGHSHVYWYRQLPEEGLKFMVYLQKENIIDESGMPKERFSAEFPKEGPSILRIQQVVRGDSAAYFCASSPDTTNEKLFFGSGTQLSVL.

This clone came up a few times. The rearrangement links TRBV9 to TRBJ2-3, with D hard to call. Germline V lookup: CDR1 SGDLS, CDR2 YYNGEE. V lost 0 bases to trimming and J lost 0 bases, with 8 bases between them. The CDR3 consists of 15 residues. CDR3 nucleotide sequence: TGTGCCAGCAGCGTAGGTGGAGCTAGCACAGATACGCAGTATTTT. Protein: CASSVGGASTDTQYF.

The chain carries TRBV5-5 and TRBJ2-1, with TRBD1 as a possible D gene (5 bases). Germline CDR1 is SGHKS and CDR2 is YYEKEE (reference sequence). The CDR3 totals 13 residues. Trimming shortened V by 0 bases and J by 7 bases, and 8 bases separated the two germline ends. Here the CDR3 reads CASSLAGRNEQFF. The CDR3 nucleotides are TGTGCCAGCAGCTTGGCAGGGCGGAATGAGCAGTTCTTC.

This sequence joins TRBV6-4 and TRBJ2-2; weak D call: TRBD1 (6 bases). The CDR3 totals 16 residues. V shed 2 bases and J shed 1 base, with 11 bases lying between them. CDR1 is MRHNA, CDR2 SNTAGT, per germline. The CDR3 is CASSDQGTLNTGELFF. As DNA, the CDR3 is TGTGCCAGCAGTGACCAGGGGACCTTGAACACCGGGGAGCTGTTTTTT.

This chain links TRBV29-1 with TRBJ1-2; D uncertain. With 1 base removed from V and 3 bases from J, the gap between germline ends came to 9 bases. This CDR3 contains 13 residues. Germline assignment: CDR1 SQVTM and CDR2 ANQGSEA. CDR3 sequence (DNA): TGCAGCGTTGAAGCCAGCGGGGACTATGGCTACACCTTC. This sequence encodes CSVEASGDYGYTF. The full variable domain, completed using reference TRBV29-1 and TRBJ1-2, is SAVISQKPSRDICQRGTSLTIQCQVDSQVTMMFWYRQQPGQSLTLIATANQGSEATYESGFVIDKFPISRPNLTFSTLTVSNMSPEDSSIYLCSVEASGDYGYTFGSGTRLTVV.

Written as DNA, the CDR3 is TGCAGCGTTGAACGGGAGATCATCCGCACAGATACGCAGTATTTT. As protein: CSVEREIIRTDTQYF. This sequence joins TRBV29-1 and TRBJ2-3; a weak D match, TRBD2 (6 bases). The CDR3 consists of 15 residues. Germline V gives CDR1 SQVTM, CDR2 ANQGSEA. V lost 2 bases to trimming and J lost 1 base, with 13 bases between them.

This chain links TRBV4-1 with TRBJ2-1; 9 nucleotides line up with TRBD1. The V and J ends lost 1 base and 2 bases, in that order; junction bases with no gene match: 3. CDR3 length: 16 amino acids. The V gene's germline CDR1 is MGHRA and CDR2 YSYEKL. CDR3 sequence reads: CASSQVGQGAYNEQFF. The CDR3 DNA sequence: TGCGCCAGCAGCCAAGTGGGACAGGGAGCCTACAATGAGCAGTTCTTC.

The CDR3 here is CASSSGLRNEQFF. CDR3 coding DNA: TGTGCCAGCAGCTCAGGACTCAGGAATGAGCAGTTCTTC. This chain uses TRBV28 with TRBJ2-1; tentatively, D is TRBD2 (5 bases). CDR1 MDHEN and CDR2 SYDVKM come from the germline V gene. CDR3 size: 13 residues. V was cut by 6 bases and J by 7 bases, with 13 bases left in between.

V gene TRBV7-9 combines with J gene TRBJ2-5; TRBD1 aligns across 9 bases. This CDR3 contains 14 residues. Germline V CDR1 and CDR2: SEHNR, FQNEAQ (reference sequence). V trimming: 4 bases; J trimming: 5 bases; junction bases outside the gene matches: 5. The CDR3: CASSSLTGGETQYF. CDR3 nucleotide sequence: TGTGCCAGCAGCTCCCTGACAGGGGGGGAGACCCAGTACTTC.

Turning to this clone: This sample includes further DNA sequences coding for the same CDR3. The chain combines TRBV12-5 with TRBJ1-1; D is unresolved. The CDR3 length is 13 residues. V lost 2 bases to trimming and J lost 1 base, with 5 bases between them. CDR1 and CDR2 from the germline V gene are LGHNT and FRNRAP. This CDR3 reads CASGLSGNTEAFF. In DNA form, the CDR3 reads TGTGCTAGTGGTTTGTCAGGGAACACTGAAGCTTTCTTT. Based on the CDR3 plus reference TRBV12-5 and TRBJ1-1, the full variable domain is DARVTQTPRHKVTEMGQEVTMRCQPILGHNTVFWYRQTMMQGLELLAYFRNRAPLDDSGMPKDRFSAEMPDATLATLKIQPSEPRDSAVYFCASGLSGNTEAFFGQGTRLTVV.

The genes are TRBV7-2 and TRBJ2-6; D uncertain. V gave up 1 base and J gave up 0 bases, with 7 bases separating them. Per germline, CDR1 SGHTA and CDR2 FQGNSA. CDR3 length: 16 amino acids. This CDR3 is CASSLGPVSGANVLTF. CDR3 sequence (DNA): TGTGCCAGCAGCTTAGGTCCCGTCTCTGGGGCCAACGTCCTGACTTTC.

J is TRBJ2-3 and V is TRBV28, with TRBD1 matching 7 bases. J lost 4 bases, V lost 5 bases, and 3 bases had no gene match. The CDR3 is made up of 13 amino acids. CDR1 and CDR2 (germline): MDHEN, SYDVKM. This chain's CDR3 is CASSPGGPDTQYF. CDR3 nucleotide sequence: TGTGCCAGCAGTCCAGGGGGTCCAGATACGCAGTATTTT.